Each of the 8 T cell receptor beta chains below was sequenced from the same sample in a study of metastatic and nonmetastatic thyroid tumors. TCRdb re-processed the PCR reads through MiXCR. In the table there are about 40,000 clones, about 17% of which are singletons. All patients were treatment-naive before thyroid surgery. The sample comprised tumor tissue. The receptors stem from a female donor with papillary thyroid cancer or a benign thyroid nodule (not recorded which). Some clones in this sample may be carry-over from other donors' samples.

Comments on this clone: The germline gene is not matched at one end of the junction; a read error may be the cause. The chain employs TRBV7-2 and TRBJ2-2, with D unclear. This CDR3 has 15 amino acids. CDR1 is SGHTA, CDR2 FQGNSA, per germline. CDR3 amino acids: CASILVHPGTGELFF. The CDR3 nucleotides read TGTGCCAGCATCTTAGTCCACCCGGGCACCGGGGAGCTGTTTTTT. Variable domain in full (rest from reference TRBV7-2 and TRBJ2-2): GAGVSQSPSNKVTEKGKDVELRCDPISGHTALYWYRQSLGQGLEFLIYFQGNSAPDKSGLPSDRFSAERTGGSVSTLTIQRTQQEDSAVYLCASILVHPGTGELFFGEGSRLTVL.

V gene TRBV5-1 combines with J gene TRBJ1-2, with no clear D. Trimming shortened V by 4 bases and J by 7 bases, and 17 bases separated the two germline ends. The CDR3 is 14 amino acids. Germline V gives CDR1 SGHRS, CDR2 YFSETQ. This CDR3 reads CASSRPQGESGYTF. For the CDR3, the DNA is TGCGCCAGCAGCCGACCACAAGGAGAAAGTGGCTACACCTTC.

This clone was picked up many times. For the CDR3, the DNA is TGTGCCAGCAGTTCCCCGGGACGAGTAAGGACCGGGGAGCTGTTTTTT. This codes for CASSSPGRVRTGELFF. V gene TRBV28 combines with J gene TRBJ2-2; D might be TRBD1 or TRBD2, each matching 5 bases. Between the trimmed V and J ends, which lost 4 bases and 5 bases, there was a span of 17 bases. The CDR3 is made up of 16 amino acids. CDR1 MDHEN and CDR2 SYDVKM come from the germline V gene.

This clone was counted many times. The gene calls are TRBV9 and TRBJ2-3, with 10 bases fitting TRBD2. Trimming took 1 base from V and 0 from J; bases not matched to a gene: 5. Germline loops: CDR1 SGDLS, CDR2 YYNGEE. The CDR3 runs 17 residues. CDR3 protein: CASSVNPSGSSTDTQYF. CDR3 bases: TGTGCCAGCAGCGTAAACCCTAGCGGGAGTAGCACAGATACGCAGTATTTT.

As for this clone: The junction and the germline gene differ at one end; a read error may be behind it. At the DNA level, this CDR3 is encoded by other sequences in the same sample as well. The gene calls are TRBV4-2 and TRBJ1-1; D gene uncertain. Germline V gene sequence: CDR1 LGHNA, CDR2 YNFKEQ. This CDR3 is built from 17 residues. CDR3 sequence reads: CASSPAPGGLLNTEAFF. For the CDR3, the DNA is TGTGCCAGCAGCCCCGCGCCGGGCGGGCTTTTGAACACCGAAGCATTCTTT.

This clone appeared many times. This chain joins TRBV7-8 and TRBJ2-1; no definite D call. The CDR3 runs to 12 residues. Germline V gives CDR1 SGHVS, CDR2 FQNEAQ. Trimming removed 4 bases from V and 3 bases from J, with 4 bases in between. CDR3 in amino acids: CASSWDYNEQFF. In DNA, the CDR3 is TGTGCCAGCAGCTGGGACTACAATGAGCAGTTCTTC.

By its share, this clone is medium-sized. The chain joins TRBV10-2 to TRBJ2-4; D might be TRBD2 (5 bases). V lost 4 bases and J lost 1, with 11 bases in between. The CDR3 totals 15 residues. Germline-derived CDR1 and CDR2 are WSHSY and SAAADI. The CDR3 protein is CASSALESAKNIQYF. For the CDR3, the DNA is TGCGCCAGCAGTGCACTAGAAAGCGCCAAAAACATTCAGTACTTC.

This clone was counted ten times or more. The chain links TRBV20-1 to TRBJ2-4, with 10 bases aligning to TRBD2. Germline V gives CDR1 DFQATT, CDR2 SNEGSKA (reference sequence). Trimming removed 3 bases from V and 3 bases from J; junction bases left unmatched: 17. The CDR3 has 19 amino acids. CDR3 in amino acids: CSASSLLAGLYSDKNIQYF. CDR3 nucleotides: TGCAGTGCTAGTAGTCTACTAGCGGGACTCTATAGTGACAAAAACATTCAGTACTTC.